Presented here are 30 T cell receptor beta chains from one specimen sequenced in a study of shared clonotypes between healthy human individuals. CD45RO-negative, CCR7-positively selected cells formed the naive CD8 fraction, excluding terminally differentiated effector memory CD45RA+ cells. Repertoires were generated with immunoSEQ multiplex PCR, while TCRdb's copy carries only in-frame clones and drops some. The sample consists of a few million clones, around 95% of them appearing once. The material sequenced was naive CD8+ T cells from PBMCs. Every receptor here comes from a man between 18 and 35 years old in good health. Some clones in this sample may be carry-over from other donors' samples.

CDR3 protein: CASSQSWVNRGGKNIQYF. CDR3 in DNA: TGCGCCAGCAGCCAAAGTTGGGTGAACAGGGGTGGCAAAAACATTCAGTACTTC. This chain connects TRBV4-3 to TRBJ2-4; 7 positions match TRBD1. CDR3 length equals 18 residues. The germline gives CDR1 LGHNA, CDR2 YSLEER. Trimming cost V 2 bases and J 3 bases; bases outside gene matches: 13.

Details on this clone: The same CDR3 can be traced to other DNA sequences in this sample. The chain carries TRBV5-1 and TRBJ1-1; D might be TRBD1 (6 bases). The V gene's germline CDR1 is SGHRS and CDR2 YFSETQ. Trimming stripped 5 bases from V and 0 bases from J, with 8 bases between. The CDR3 sequence is 13 residues long. Here the CDR3 DNA reads TGCGCCAGCAGTCGGACAGTGAACACTGAAGCTTTCTTT. It is translated as CASSRTVNTEAFF.

The V and J genes are TRBV27 and TRBJ1-2, with D maybe TRBD1 (6 bases). Trimming removed 6 bases at V and 4 bases at J, with 24 bases between. The CDR3 runs to 17 residues. CDR1 MNHEY and CDR2 SMNVEV come from the germline V gene (reference sequence). The CDR3 reads CASSLDRTAKLSYGYTF. The CDR3 nucleotides read TGTGCCAGCAGCCTAGATCGGACAGCTAAACTTTCCTATGGCTACACCTTC.

Comment on this clone: A read error may explain this, as a much larger clone is one base away. Distinct nucleotide sequences in the sample also encode this CDR3. This chain uses TRBV9 with TRBJ1-1, with D maybe TRBD1 (6 bases). From germline, CDR1 is SGDLS and CDR2 YYNGEE. V was clipped by 4 bases and J by 4 bases, with 11 bases between them. The CDR3 length is 13 residues. CDR3 nucleotides: TGTGCCAGCAGCTTAGGGGGGAGCACTGAAGCTTTCTTT. This sequence encodes CASSLGGSTEAFF.

The chain links TRBV27 to TRBJ2-2, with 16 bases lining up with TRBD2. Germline V gene sequence: CDR1 MNHEY, CDR2 SMNVEV (reference sequence). The CDR3 is made up of 19 amino acids. Unmatched junction bases numbered 11, after V lost 5 bases and J lost 5 bases. The CDR3 DNA reads as TGTGCCAGCAGTCCATCGGGACTAGCGGGAGGGTTGAGAACCGGGGAGCTGTTTTTT. Its translation is CASSPSGLAGGLRTGELFF.

The chain carries TRBV10-3 and TRBJ2-1, with 7 bases that match TRBD2. Trimming took 8 bases from V and 5 from J; bases not matched to a gene: 12. Germline V gene data show CDR1 as ENHRY and CDR2 as SYGVKD. This CDR3 region has 15 residues. Here the CDR3 reads CAILEPGLADNEQFF. In DNA, the CDR3 is TGTGCCATCCTGGAGCCGGGCCTAGCGGACAATGAGCAGTTCTTC.

V usage is TRBV4-1 and J usage is TRBJ1-3; maybe TRBD1 (6 bases). The germline gives CDR1 MGHRA, CDR2 YSYEKL. Trimming took off 0 bases at V and 3 bases at J, with 15 bases between the two ends. The CDR3 spans 17 residues. The CDR3 sequence is CASSQEWGGEDGNTIYF. CDR3 sequence (DNA): TGCGCCAGCAGCCAAGAGTGGGGGGGCGAGGATGGAAACACCATATATTTT.

V usage is TRBV6-4 and J usage is TRBJ2-5, with D possibly TRBD2 on 5 matching bases. Trimming cost V 6 bases and J 5 bases, with 19 bases left between them. CDR1 and CDR2 (germline): MRHNA, SNTAGT. The CDR3 loop spans 15 amino acids. The CDR3 sequence is CASRKRPGRGETQYF. CDR3 coding DNA: TGTGCCAGCAGGAAGCGGCCTGGGCGAGGGGAGACCCAGTACTTC.

The table lists this clone with a count of one. This chain joins TRBV7-9 and TRBJ1-2; no clear D. Germline V gene data show CDR1 as SEHNR and CDR2 as FQNEAQ (reference sequence). The CDR3 spans 14 residues. The V and J ends lost 1 base and 4 bases respectively, with 10 bases between them. The CDR3 sequence is CASSLVGSLYGYTF. CDR3 bases: TGTGCCAGCAGCTTAGTGGGCAGTCTCTATGGCTACACCTTC.

The chain employs TRBV6-1 and TRBJ1-2, with D hard to call. Germline values: CDR1 MNHNS, CDR2 SASEGT. The CDR3 runs to 13 residues. The ends were cut back, 3 bases at V and 4 bases at J, with 9 bases in the middle. CDR3 sequence: CASSDPDPYGYTF. The CDR3 nucleotides are TGTGCCAGCAGTGACCCTGACCCCTATGGCTACACCTTC.

CDR3 nucleotides: TGTGCCAGCAGTACCCTGATGAGACGGTACGAGCAGTACTTC. It codes for CASSTLMRRYEQYF. The rearrangement joins TRBV6-5 to TRBJ2-7; no clear D. V was pared by 5 bases and J by 4 bases, with 15 bases between. Germline V gene lookup returns CDR1 MNHEY and CDR2 SVGAGI. The CDR3 is made up of 14 amino acids.

The chain employs TRBV19 and TRBJ2-1; possible D gene TRBD2, 6 bases. V lost 4 bases to trimming and J lost 2 bases, with 12 bases between them. Germline V CDR1 and CDR2: LNHDA, SQIVND (reference sequence). This CDR3 region has 15 residues. CDR3 in amino acids: CASSTREVTYNEQFF. The CDR3 region has the DNA TGTGCCAGTAGTACGCGGGAAGTGACCTACAATGAGCAGTTCTTC.

V is TRBV2 and J is TRBJ2-6; the D is unclear. Trimming removed 1 base at V and 2 bases at J, with 6 bases between. CDR1 is SNHLY, CDR2 FYNNEI, per germline. The CDR3 loop spans 15 amino acids. The CDR3, as DNA: TGTGCCAGCAGTGAAGGGATCGCTGGGGCCAACGTCCTGACTTTC. Encoded protein: CASSEGIAGANVLTF.

The chain couples TRBV13 to TRBJ2-7; the match to TRBD2 covers 8 bases. This CDR3 spans 14 amino acids. Germline CDR1 reads PRHDT; CDR2 reads FYEKMQ (reference sequence). V trimming: 4 bases; J trimming: 2 bases; junction bases outside the gene matches: 4. The CDR3, as DNA: TGTGCCAGCAGCTGGGGACTAGAAACCTACGAGCAGTACTTC. It translates to CASSWGLETYEQYF.

The table lists this clone with a few counts. V gene TRBV27 combines with J gene TRBJ1-5; D possibly corresponds to TRBD1 (5 bases). The CDR3 extends over 15 amino acids. The germline CDR1 and CDR2 sequences are MNHEY and SMNVEV (reference sequence). The V and J ends lost 6 bases and 0 bases respectively, with 12 bases between them. CDR3 bases: TGTGCCAGCAGCCTGGGACGACATAGCAATCAGCCCCAGCATTTT. The encoded protein is CASSLGRHSNQPQHF.

The chain couples TRBV7-6 to TRBJ2-5; D gene ambiguous. In germline, CDR1 is SGHVS, CDR2 FNYEAQ. This CDR3 is 18 amino acids long. Trimming removed 1 base from V and 2 bases from J, with 20 bases in between. The CDR3 sequence is CASSLGPDPRKRQETQYF. Written as DNA, the CDR3 is TGTGCCAGCAGCTTAGGTCCGGATCCTCGAAAACGGCAAGAGACCCAGTACTTC.

This clone showed up just once. The genes are TRBV6-1 and TRBJ1-1; a possible D gene is TRBD1 (5 bases). The CDR3 loop spans 13 amino acids. Germline V gene sequence: CDR1 MNHNS, CDR2 SASEGT. The germline V and J ends were trimmed by 8 bases and 1 base, with 11 bases remaining between them. The CDR3: CASRTPENTEAFF. The CDR3 region has the DNA TGTGCCAGCCGGACACCAGAGAACACTGAAGCTTTCTTT.

The V gene is TRBV7-8, the J gene TRBJ2-4; D remains ambiguous. The CDR3 totals 16 residues. Trimming left V 2 bases short and J 0 bases short, with 11 bases between. Germline CDR1 reads SGHVS; CDR2 reads FQNEAQ. DNA of the CDR3: TGTGCCAGCAGCTTAACGGACCCCTCAGCCAAAAACATTCAGTACTTC. Translation gives CASSLTDPSAKNIQYF.

The chain recombines TRBV11-2 with TRBJ1-1, with 7 bases that match TRBD1. The trim removed 4 bases at V and 1 base at J, leaving 15 bases unmatched. Per the germline V gene, CDR1 is SGHAT and CDR2 is FQNNGV. This CDR3 region has 18 residues. CDR3 nucleotides: TGTGCCAGCAGCTCCTGGAGGTTTAGGGGGCATAAGAACACTGAAGCTTTCTTT. Protein: CASSSWRFRGHKNTEAFF.

The chain links TRBV4-1 to TRBJ2-3; tentatively, D is TRBD2 (6 bases). The V gene lost 4 bases and the J gene lost 4 bases, with 15 bases spanning the gap. This CDR3 contains 15 residues. CDR1 is MGHRA, CDR2 YSYEKL, per germline. This CDR3 is CASSPGRRAADTQYF. The CDR3 region has the DNA TGCGCCAGCAGCCCGGGCCGGAGGGCCGCAGATACGCAGTATTTT.

The chain carries TRBV28 and TRBJ2-1; weak D call: TRBD2 (5 bases). CDR1 is MDHEN and CDR2 is SYDVKM in the germline V gene. This CDR3 has 13 amino acids. V lost 8 bases and J 5 bases, leaving 13 bases between the germline ends. The CDR3 sequence is CASASGVHNEQFF. DNA for the CDR3: TGTGCCAGCGCCAGCGGAGTTCACAATGAGCAGTTCTTC.

V gene TRBV9 combines with J gene TRBJ2-3, with 10 bases identical to TRBD2. The CDR3 contains 15 residues. Germline V lookup: CDR1 SGDLS, CDR2 YYNGEE. V was clipped by 4 bases and J by 6 bases; unmatched bases: 8. The CDR3 DNA follows: TGTGCCAGCAGCTTGAGCGGGAGGGCCTTGGATACGCAGTATTTT. Its protein is CASSLSGRALDTQYF.

The V gene is TRBV6-5, the J gene TRBJ2-1; 9 nucleotides line up with TRBD2. The CDR3 runs 15 residues. Per the germline V gene, CDR1 is MNHEY and CDR2 is SVGAGI. The V segment lost 5 bases and the J segment 2 bases; nucleotides outside the gene matches: 4. The CDR3 loop is CASSNSGRTYNEQFF. The CDR3 DNA is TGTGCCAGCAGTAATAGCGGGAGAACCTACAATGAGCAGTTCTTC.

The chain combines TRBV7-9 with TRBJ1-4, with D possibly TRBD1 on 5 matching bases. V lost 3 bases and J 6 bases, leaving 11 bases between the germline ends. This CDR3 has 14 amino acids. CDR1 SEHNR and CDR2 FQNEAQ come from the germline V gene (reference sequence). Here the CDR3 DNA reads TGTGCCAGCAGCTTTCGGGGGGATGATGAAAAACTGTTTTTT. Protein product: CASSFRGDDEKLFF.

This clone has only one observation. V usage is TRBV6-5 and J usage is TRBJ1-2; a weak D match, TRBD1 (5 bases). The V and J ends lost 5 bases and 4 bases respectively, with 14 bases between them. The CDR3 extends over 14 amino acids. The germline CDR1 and CDR2 sequences are MNHEY and SVGAGI. CDR3 DNA: TGTGCCAGCAGTCAGCGACAGTCACCCTATGGCTACACCTTC. This translates into CASSQRQSPYGYTF.

For this clone: Other DNA sequences in this sample translate to the same CDR3. The rearrangement uses TRBV9 and TRBJ2-7; 7 positions agree with TRBD1. V dropped 1 base and J dropped 4; count of bases not matched to a gene: 5. This CDR3 is built from 14 residues. Germline CDR1 SGDLS, CDR2 YYNGEE. The CDR3 DNA reads as TGTGCCAGCAGCGTATTAGGGGGCGCGTACGAGCAGTACTTC. Its protein is CASSVLGGAYEQYF. The variable domain in full, completed from reference TRBV9 and TRBJ2-7, reads DSGVTQTPKHLITATGQRVTLRCSPRSGDLSVYWYQQSLDQGLQFLIQYYNGEERAKGNILERFSAQQFPDLHSELNLSSLELGDSALYFCASSVLGGAYEQYFGPGTRLTVT.

The chain joins TRBV7-9 to TRBJ2-1; 7 bases match TRBD2. Per the germline V gene, CDR1 is SEHNR and CDR2 is FQNEAQ (reference sequence). V lost 7 bases to trimming and J lost 2 bases; unmatched junction nucleotides: 8. This CDR3 contains 15 residues. The CDR3 coding sequence is TGTGCCAGCACCCCCAGCGGGACTACCTACAATGAGCAGTTCTTC. It encodes CASTPSGTTYNEQFF.

This chain uses TRBV7-8 with TRBJ2-1; D is uncertain. The CDR3 totals 14 residues. Germline CDR1 reads SGHVS; CDR2 reads FQNEAQ. V was pared by 4 bases and J by 2 bases, with 9 bases between. This CDR3 is CASSSHGAYNEQFF. CDR3 bases: TGTGCCAGCAGCTCTCATGGGGCCTACAATGAGCAGTTCTTC.

CDR3 nucleotide sequence: TGCGCCAGCAGCTTGTCAACGGGAAACTACAATGAGCAGTTCTTC. This gives the protein CASSLSTGNYNEQFF. The chain carries TRBV5-1 and TRBJ2-1; a possible D gene is TRBD2 (5 bases). CDR1 is SGHRS and CDR2 is YFSETQ in the germline V gene. The CDR3 is made up of 15 amino acids. Trimming removed 1 base from V and 3 bases from J, with 11 bases in between.

Points on this clone: Other DNA sequences in the same sample also yield this CDR3. The gene calls are TRBV9 and TRBJ2-3; a weak D match, TRBD1 (5 bases). CDR3 length equals 14 residues. Trimming pared 0 bases from V and 3 bases from J, leaving 8 bases between. Germline CDR1 SGDLS, CDR2 YYNGEE. CDR3 sequence reads: CASSVATGTDTQYF. The DNA for the CDR3 is TGTGCCAGCAGCGTAGCTACAGGAACAGATACGCAGTATTTT.